This entry lists 30 T cell receptor beta chains sequenced from one sample in a study of blood T cell repertoires in COVID-19. The repertoire was sequenced with immunoSEQ multiplex PCR; TCRdb's copy has only in-frame clones and lacks some. The table lists fewer than 450,000 clones, 85% to 90% of them singletons. The material sequenced was PBMCs or T cells enriched from blood (not recorded which). Every receptor here comes from a woman between 18 and 29 years old who had recovered from COVID-19.

The chain employs TRBV18 and TRBJ2-7, with 7 bases that match TRBD2. The V gene's germline CDR1 is KGHSH and CDR2 LQKENI. Trimming at V came to 3 bases and at J to 2 bases, leaving 7 bases not matched to a gene. The CDR3 has 15 amino acids. The CDR3 sequence: CASSPGFGRAYEQYF. For the CDR3, the DNA is TGTGCCAGCTCACCTGGTTTTGGGAGGGCCTACGAGCAGTACTTC.

This clone was recorded only once. This sequence joins TRBV28 and TRBJ2-3; 13 nucleotides match TRBD2. In germline, CDR1 is MDHEN, CDR2 SYDVKM. The trim removed 8 bases at V and 1 base at J, leaving 9 bases unmatched. The CDR3 runs to 17 residues. CDR3 region: CASRGLAGVEGTDTQYF. DNA for the CDR3: TGTGCCAGCCGCGGACTAGCGGGGGTCGAGGGCACAGATACGCAGTATTTT.

This clone was counted once. The chain joins TRBV28 to TRBJ1-4; TRBD1 matches at 7 bases. The ends lost 1 base at V and 0 bases at J; junction bases unmatched: 8. This CDR3 spans 18 amino acids. Germline CDR1 reads MDHEN; CDR2 reads SYDVKM. The CDR3 DNA reads TGTGCCAGCAGTTTATCCCCCAGGGGGGACCCAACTAATGAAAAACTGTTTTTT. Encoded protein: CASSLSPRGDPTNEKLFF. Together with reference TRBV28 and TRBJ1-4, the CDR3 gives the full variable domain: DVKVTQSSRYLVKRTGEKVFLECVQDMDHENMFWYRQDPGLGLRLIYFSYDVKMKEKGDIPEGYSVSREKKERFSLILESASTNQTSMYLCASSLSPRGDPTNEKLFFGSGTQLSVL.

The CDR3 DNA is TGTGCCAGCAGCTTTGCGGGGGAGCAGTTCTTC. As protein: CASSFAGEQFF. V usage is TRBV7-3 and J usage is TRBJ2-1; weak D call: TRBD2 (6 bases). Germline lookup yields CDR1 SGHTA and CDR2 FQGTGA. V lost 3 bases, J lost 10 bases, and 7 bases lay in between. The CDR3 is 11 amino acids.

This clone appeared once. The chain recombines TRBV10-3 with TRBJ1-2, with D possibly being TRBD1 (5 bases). This CDR3 has 13 residues. Trimming took 7 bases from V and 5 from J, leaving 14 bases between them. Germline assignment: CDR1 ENHRY and CDR2 SYGVKD. The CDR3, as DNA: TGTGCCATCATGGGAACCGGGGGTTATGGCTACACCTTC. This encodes CAIMGTGGYGYTF.

The chain links TRBV5-1 to TRBJ2-7, with D possibly TRBD1 on 6 matching bases. The CDR3 is 15 residues long. V was cut by 1 base and J by 5 bases, with 16 bases left in between. Germline V gives CDR1 SGHRS, CDR2 YFSETQ. As DNA, the CDR3 is TGCGCCAGCAGCTTGTTCTTGGGACAAGATGACGAGCAGTACTTC. Its translation is CASSLFLGQDDEQYF.

In its sample, this clone was seen once. The chain has TRBV5-1 and TRBJ2-7; 9 nucleotides match TRBD1. Looked up from germline, CDR1 is SGHRS and CDR2 is YFSETQ. The CDR3 sequence is 15 residues long. The V and J ends lost 1 base and 5 bases, in that order; junction bases with no gene match: 7. CDR3 DNA sequence: TGCGCCAGCAGCTTGCCCGGGACAGGGCTCCACGAGCAGTACTTC. It codes for CASSLPGTGLHEQYF.

The chain recombines TRBV6-1 with TRBJ2-7, with 8 bases aligning to TRBD2. CDR3 length: 15 residues. V shed 5 bases, J shed 2 bases, and the junction held 8 bases outside the gene matches. Germline assignment: CDR1 MNHNS and CDR2 SASEGT. DNA of the CDR3: TGTGCCAGCAGTTTTGGGACTAGTGATCCCTACGAGCAGTACTTC. Translating it yields CASSFGTSDPYEQYF.

The V call is TRBV7-9, the J call TRBJ2-7; no definite D call. Germline loops: CDR1 SEHNR, CDR2 FQNEAQ (reference sequence). This CDR3 is 13 amino acids long. V was cut by 3 bases and J by 3 bases, with 9 bases left in between. CDR3 protein: CASSLGTNYEQYF. The CDR3 region has the DNA TGTGCCAGCAGCTTGGGCACCAACTACGAGCAGTACTTC.

This chain links TRBV7-3 with TRBJ1-4, with a weak D call TRBD1 (5 bases). The V and J ends lost 2 bases and 0 bases respectively, with 7 bases between them. Germline values: CDR1 SGHTA, CDR2 FQGTGA. The length of the CDR3 is 15 residues. CDR3 sequence: CASSLRTTTNEKLFF. CDR3 nucleotides: TGTGCCAGCAGCTTACGGACAACAACTAATGAAAAACTGTTTTTT.

The chain joins TRBV10-3 to TRBJ1-1; no reliable D call. This CDR3 has 14 residues. Germline V gives CDR1 ENHRY, CDR2 SYGVKD. V shed 4 bases and J shed 2 bases, with 11 bases lying between them. The CDR3 DNA reads TGTGCCATCAGTGTTGGCAGGCCCAACACTGAAGCTTTCTTT. Protein: CAISVGRPNTEAFF.

The chain uses TRBV6-2 or TRBV6-3 and TRBJ2-1; perhaps TRBD1 as D (6 bases). The V and J ends lost 5 bases and 5 bases respectively, with 10 bases between them. Germline V gene lookup returns CDR1 MNHEY and CDR2 SVGEGT. CDR3 size: 13 residues. CDR3 region: CASSKWTDNEQFF. The CDR3 nucleotides are TGTGCCAGCAGTAAATGGACAGACAATGAGCAGTTCTTC.

The chain has TRBV4-1 and TRBJ2-3; D perhaps matches TRBD2 (5 bases). CDR1 and CDR2 (germline): MGHRA, YSYEKL. The CDR3 has 12 amino acids. Trimming removed 4 bases at V and 5 bases at J, with 7 bases between. The CDR3 coding sequence is TGCGCCAGCAGCCTAGCGAGAGATACGCAGTATTTT. Protein sequence: CASSLARDTQYF.

The J gene is TRBJ2-4, the V gene TRBV7-8; D may be TRBD1 (5 bases). Trimming stripped 5 bases from V and 4 bases from J, with 15 bases between. Per germline, CDR1 SGHVS and CDR2 FQNEAQ. The CDR3 contains 15 residues. CDR3 DNA sequence: TGTGCCAGCAGCCCTCGGACAACTAAGAAAAACATTCAGTACTTC. Translating it yields CASSPRTTKKNIQYF.

CDR3: CASSPGTPSYEQYF. The CDR3 DNA sequence: TGTGCCAGCAGCCCCGGGACACCATCCTACGAGCAGTACTTC. This chain connects TRBV5-5 to TRBJ2-7; D may be TRBD1 (6 bases). The V end was cut by 4 bases, the J end by 1 base, with 12 bases between. Germline lookup yields CDR1 SGHKS and CDR2 YYEKEE (reference sequence). The CDR3 is made up of 14 amino acids.

The CDR3: CASSSDRVGEKLFF. CDR3 DNA sequence: TGTGCCAGCAGCTCGGACAGGGTAGGCGAAAAACTGTTTTTT. J is TRBJ1-4 and V is TRBV21-1; the table's D call, TRBD1, was not checked against the DNA. TRBV21-1 is a documented pseudogene. The CDR3 runs to 14 residues.

This chain uses TRBV19 with TRBJ2-7, with 13 bases matching TRBD2. The CDR3 is made up of 19 amino acids. In germline, CDR1 is LNHDA, CDR2 SQIVND (reference sequence). V lost 0 bases and J lost 0; bases outside the gene matches: 8. The CDR3 DNA reads as TGTGCCAGTAGTATAGATGAGACTAGCGGGGGGCCCCACTCCTACGAGCAGTACTTC. This gives the protein CASSIDETSGGPHSYEQYF.

This clone has just one count. The V gene is TRBV11-2, the J gene TRBJ2-3; D possibly corresponds to TRBD2 (7 bases). This CDR3 has 15 amino acids. Germline V gives CDR1 SGHAT, CDR2 FQNNGV. V lost 3 bases and J lost 8, with 18 bases in between. CDR3 DNA: TGTGCCAGCAGCTTGGGGGCGGGGGTTTTGGGTACGCAGTATTTT. Its translation is CASSLGAGVLGTQYF.

This clone was counted a few times. The chain couples TRBV5-1 to TRBJ1-2; weak D call: TRBD1 (6 bases). V lost 2 bases and J lost 1, with 6 bases in between. Germline loops: CDR1 SGHRS, CDR2 YFSETQ. This CDR3 region has 13 residues. CDR3 loop: CASSLGGNYGYTF. The CDR3, as DNA: TGCGCCAGCAGCTTAGGGGGTAACTATGGCTACACCTTC.

This clone was detected only once. This chain uses TRBV5-4 with TRBJ1-2; tentatively, D is TRBD1 (5 bases). The CDR3 has 16 residues. Trimming stripped 4 bases from V and 4 bases from J, with 20 bases between. Germline V gives CDR1 SGHNT, CDR2 YYREEE (reference sequence). Written as DNA, the CDR3 is TGTGCCAGCAGCGCTGGGTGGGGAGGGGCCTTCTATGGCTACACCTTC. Translation: CASSAGWGGAFYGYTF.

This rearrangement joins TRBV7-3 to TRBJ1-1; no definite D call. V lost 2 bases to trimming and J lost 1 base, with 8 bases between them. The CDR3 is 14 amino acids. The germline gives CDR1 SGHTA, CDR2 FQGTGA. The CDR3 coding sequence is TGTGCCAGCAGCTTATCGGGTGAGAACACTGAAGCTTTCTTT. Residues: CASSLSGENTEAFF.

The chain uses TRBV7-2 and TRBJ2-1, with D possibly being TRBD2 (6 bases). V shed 4 bases and J shed 12 bases, with 10 bases lying between them. CDR1 SGHTA and CDR2 FQGNSA come from the germline V gene. The CDR3 totals 11 residues. CDR3 sequence reads: CASSYTGGQFF. The CDR3 nucleotides read TGTGCCAGCAGCTACACCGGGGGGCAGTTCTTC. Combining the CDR3 with reference TRBV7-2 and TRBJ2-1 gives the whole variable domain GAGVSQSPSNKVTEKGKDVELRCDPISGHTALYWYRQSLGQGLEFLIYFQGNSAPDKSGLPSDRFSAERTGGSVSTLTIQRTQQEDSAVYLCASSYTGGQFFGPGTRLTVL.

The rearrangement links TRBV10-3 to TRBJ1-5, with 9 bases fitting TRBD1. The junction had 7 bases not matched to a gene; V was cut back by 6 bases and J by 4 bases. CDR3 size: 15 residues. Germline V CDR1 and CDR2: ENHRY, SYGVKD. The CDR3 loop is CAISDTGGINQPQHF. CDR3 in DNA: TGTGCCATCAGCGATACAGGGGGCATTAATCAGCCCCAGCATTTT.

V gene TRBV19 combines with J gene TRBJ1-2, with 7 bases matching TRBD1. V trimming: 2 bases; J trimming: 4 bases; junction bases outside the gene matches: 7. CDR1 is LNHDA and CDR2 is SQIVND in the germline V gene (reference sequence). The CDR3 totals 15 residues. CDR3 DNA sequence: TGTGCCAGTAGTATAAGCCAAGGGGGCGGCTATGGCTACACCTTC. This translates into CASSISQGGGYGYTF.

The V call is TRBV7-2, the J call TRBJ2-7, with D unclear. The germline CDR1 and CDR2 sequences are SGHTA and FQGNSA. CDR3 size: 13 residues. Trimming took 3 bases from V and 0 from J, leaving 6 bases between them. The CDR3 loop reads CASSFGISYEQYF. CDR3 DNA: TGTGCCAGCAGCTTTGGCATCTCCTACGAGCAGTACTTC.

The V call is TRBV30, the J call TRBJ1-2; D possibly corresponds to TRBD1 (5 bases). The CDR3 extends over 12 amino acids. Germline V gene data show CDR1 as GTSNPN and CDR2 as SVGIG (reference sequence). Between the trimmed V and J ends, which lost 4 bases and 3 bases, there was a span of 9 bases. The CDR3 coding sequence is TGTGCCTGGAAAGGGGAGGACTATGGCTACACCTTC. Protein: CAWKGEDYGYTF.

The chain combines TRBV29-1 with TRBJ1-6, with TRBD1 matching over 7 bases. After removal of 4 bases from V and 6 bases from J, the junction contained 3 bases not matched to a gene. The CDR3 is 13 residues long. The germline V gene has CDR1 SQVTM and CDR2 ANQGSEA. The CDR3: CSVGQGGNSPLHF. CDR3 DNA sequence: TGCAGCGTTGGACAGGGTGGTAATTCACCCCTCCACTTT.

This chain links TRBV28 with TRBJ1-3; 8 bases align to TRBD1. Germline V lookup: CDR1 MDHEN, CDR2 SYDVKM. The CDR3 is made up of 16 amino acids. The junction had 11 bases not matched to a gene; V was cut back by 6 bases and J by 4 bases. The CDR3: CASSSLMTGVGNTIYF. The CDR3 nucleotides are TGTGCCAGCAGCTCACTAATGACAGGGGTGGGAAACACCATATATTTT.

This chain connects TRBV4-2 to TRBJ1-2; 7 bases line up with TRBD1. The V and J ends lost 3 bases and 4 bases, in that order; junction bases with no gene match: 5. CDR3 length equals 14 residues. The germline V gene encodes CDR1 LGHNA and CDR2 YNFKEQ. The CDR3: CASSQVDRSYGYTF. CDR3 in DNA: TGTGCCAGCAGCCAGGTGGACAGGTCCTATGGCTACACCTTC.

J is TRBJ2-3 and V is TRBV5-1; a weak D match, TRBD2 (5 bases). Trimming pared 4 bases from V and 3 bases from J, leaving 15 bases between. Germline lookup yields CDR1 SGHRS and CDR2 YFSETQ. There are 15 residues in the CDR3. This chain's CDR3 is CASSRSGDGTDTQYF. CDR3 in DNA: TGCGCCAGCAGCAGAAGCGGAGATGGTACAGATACGCAGTATTTT.